This T cell receptor (beta chain) was captured in a study of low-dose radiotherapy and immunotherapy resistance in tumors (dated 2022 in TCRdb). Background on the whole study: In Cohort 1, each fraction delivered 0.5 Gy every 2 weeks, and the prescribed total PTV dose was 6.5 Gy. Patients in Cohort 2 were given 1 Gy per fraction every two weeks, for a total of 13 Gy across 26 weeks. Nivolumab was administered intravenously as a 240 mg flat dose every two weeks, and ipilimumab was administered intravenously at 1 mg/kg every six weeks. Intravenous cyclophosphamide at 200 mg/m2 was administered every two weeks, one day ahead of each radiation and immunotherapy administration. Starting on cycle 1 day 1, patients took 300 mg of aspirin by mouth once a day for four cycles. Randomization of trial participants into treatment groups was not performed. Eight patients were included in the translational analysis: three from the first dose cohort and the first five from the second dose cohort.

Sample time point, as interpreted from the label and publication: before trial treatment. Donors were enrolled in RACIN, a single-arm phase I dose-escalation trial in which nivolumab, ipilimumab, aspirin, low-dose cyclophosphamide and low-dose radiotherapy were combined. Eligible patients had advanced, TIL-negative solid tumors. Sequencing was performed on an Illumina HiSeq 2500. First-strand cDNA was synthesized using Superscript III and a set of TRAV- and TRBV-specific primers, so that both TCRalpha and TCRbeta chains were covered. TCRs were amplified with Phusion for approximately 21 PCR cycles, with a constant-region primer paired with the adapter attached to the V primers. The MessageAmp II aRNA Amplification Kit was used to amplify the isolated mRNA, with in vitro transcription run for roughly 16 hours at 37 degrees C. mRNA for TCR sequencing was isolated with the Dynabeads mRNA DIRECT Purification Kit. A second roughly 23-cycle Phusion PCR added indexed Illumina adapters, and products were purified with AMPure XP beads. The original pipeline was this. Custom Perl scripts were used to pool TCR sequences that encoded the same protein, to remove out-of-frame sequences, and to calculate the abundance of each clonotype. Any TCR sequence backed by just one read was left out of the analysis. Among the metrics used to describe the repertoires were Shannon entropy, Gini index, clonality, richness, and the frequency of TCRs shared between repertoires. Using fastp at Q25 and MiXCR, TCRdb reprocessed the public reads and kept productive beta chains. Identical CDR3 proteins give one entry, which carries the most common genes and DNA. TCRdb, not the authors, supplied the V and J calls. The sample data list 45,000 to 75,000 distinct CDR3 sequences, and roughly 24% of these were observed just once. About 6% of the sample lies in the top ten.

Comments on this clonotype: The clone's antigen remains unknown. It has no much larger one-base neighbor in the sample; base qualities were not kept.

The CDR3 has 14 amino acids, counting the end cysteine and phenylalanine. This entry keeps only the CDR3 DNA: 42 bases, framed from base 1. The germline V gene (reference sequence) specifies SGHNT as CDR1 and YYREEE as CDR2. V ends up 2 bases short and J 4 bases short, with an unmatched junction base count of 3. Specimen: PBMCs, collected before treatment. Rearrangement joined TRBV5-4 to TRBJ2-5, with 9 bases matching TRBD2. The receptor's source is a male donor with prostate cancer. The CDR3 amino acid sequence is: CASSLSGGTETQYF. The DNA sequence reads TGTGCCAGCAGCTTAAGCGGGGGGACAGAGACCCAGTACTTC.